Listed here are 22 T cell receptor beta chains from one sample, sequenced in a study of spatial heterogeneity in lung cancer. One entry per CDR3 protein, called by TCRdb with MiXCR from the 5' RACE reads. The repertoire includes about 7,000 distinct CDR3 sequences, roughly 14% of them detected once, and 7.5% to 10% sits in the top ten. Findings and caveats of the study: One measure, the expanded intratumoral alpha and beta TCR count, tracked tumor mutation counts.

Their cognate antigens are unknown. Sample time point: sample taken at primary tumor resection. Sequences were derived from lung tumor tissue, sampled at surgery. These receptors were taken from a male donor with early-stage non-small cell lung cancer.

This clonotype was observed many times. The rearrangement joins TRBV25-1 to TRBJ1-1; perhaps TRBD1 as D (5 bases). CDR3 length: 13 amino acids. With 8 bases removed from V and 3 bases from J, the gap between germline ends came to 13 bases. Germline V gene lookup returns CDR1 MGHDK and CDR2 SYGVNS. CDR3 sequence: CASGGPVDTEAFF. DNA for the CDR3: TGTGCCAGCGGGGGTCCGGTGGACACTGAAGCTTTCTTT.

This clonotype came up many times. The chain couples TRBV10-2 to TRBJ2-7, with 8 bases matching TRBD2. Germline CDR1 WSHSY, CDR2 SAAADI. The ends lost 8 bases at V and 5 bases at J; junction bases unmatched: 17. CDR3 length: 16 residues. The CDR3 nucleotides are TGCGCCAGCGGGTGGACCACGGGAGGGCCGGGGGACGAGCAGTACTTC. It translates to CASGWTTGGPGDEQYF.

The CDR3 DNA reads TGTGCCAGCACGTTTGGTAATCAGCCCCAGCATTTT. Its translation is CASTFGNQPQHF. This sequence joins TRBV12-3 or TRBV12-4 and TRBJ1-5; D uncertain. CDR3 length equals 12 residues. Trimming removed 7 bases at V and 4 bases at J, with 8 bases between.

This clonotype ranks as medium-sized. This rearrangement joins TRBV10-1 to TRBJ2-1; 10 bases are a match to TRBD2. With 7 bases clipped from V and 0 bases from J, the junction kept 6 bases outside the gene matches. Per germline, CDR1 WNHNN and CDR2 SYGVQD (reference sequence). The CDR3 runs 16 residues. The CDR3 region has the DNA TGCGCCAGCAATAGCGGGGGGTCGAGCTCCTACAATGAGCAGTTCTTC. This codes for CASNSGGSSSYNEQFF.

This clonotype was picked up many times. The V and J genes are TRBV6-5 and TRBJ1-4, with 7 bases fitting TRBD1. Germline lookup yields CDR1 MNHEY and CDR2 SVGAGI. The V gene end was trimmed by 7 bases and the J gene end by 10 bases; junction bases not matched to a gene: 9. CDR3 length equals 13 residues. The CDR3, as DNA: TGTGCCAGCACCAGGACAGGAGTTGGAAAACTGTTTTTT. Protein: CASTRTGVGKLFF.

This clonotype was seen ten or more times. The rearrangement links TRBV28 to TRBJ2-4, with D maybe TRBD1 (5 bases). The CDR3 is 15 residues long. Germline CDR1 is MDHEN and CDR2 is SYDVKM. V shed 3 bases and J shed 3 bases, with 12 bases lying between them. CDR3 DNA: TGTGCCAGCAGTTTTTCAGGGTCCGGCAAAAACATTCAGTACTTC. Residues: CASSFSGSGKNIQYF.

This clonotype was recorded at least ten times. The rearrangement links TRBV7-2 to TRBJ2-1; no clear D. This CDR3 has 12 residues. From germline, CDR1 is SGHTA and CDR2 FQGNSA. Trimming removed 2 bases from V and 5 bases from J, with 4 bases in between. CDR3 amino acids: CASSLPDNEQFF. The CDR3 DNA sequence: TGTGCCAGCAGCTTACCCGACAATGAGCAGTTCTTC.

This clonotype was recorded at least ten times. The chain is built from TRBV12-3 or TRBV12-4 and TRBJ2-1; D ambiguous. This CDR3 has 14 amino acids. Trimming left V 2 bases short and J 8 bases short, with 13 bases between. The CDR3 sequence: CASSLQASRDEQFF. For the CDR3, the DNA is TGTGCCAGCAGTTTACAGGCCTCTAGGGATGAGCAGTTCTTC.

This clonotype has ten or more counts. The chain uses TRBV6-1 and TRBJ1-2, with unresolved D. From germline, CDR1 is MNHNS and CDR2 SASEGT. V lost 2 bases and J 4 bases, leaving 11 bases between the germline ends. The CDR3 spans 14 residues. The DNA for the CDR3 is TGTGCCAGCAGTGAAACGTACAACTCCTATGGCTACACCTTC. It codes for CASSETYNSYGYTF.

This clonotype was seen a few times. V gene TRBV28 combines with J gene TRBJ2-3, with 7 nucleotides matching TRBD2. The CDR3 has 16 residues. The V gene end was trimmed by 4 bases and the J gene end by 6 bases; junction bases not matched to a gene: 13. CDR1 MDHEN and CDR2 SYDVKM come from the germline V gene. CDR3 sequence: CASSSSTSFLLDTQYF. The CDR3 bases are TGTGCCAGCAGTTCCTCGACTAGCTTTCTGTTGGATACGCAGTATTTT.

This clonotype has at least ten counts. The chain employs TRBV7-8 and TRBJ2-5, with 7 bases lining up with TRBD2. V was pared by 2 bases and J by 2 bases, with 2 bases of the junction left unmatched. Germline CDR1 reads SGHVS; CDR2 reads FQNEAQ. The CDR3 spans 14 residues. Here the CDR3 DNA reads TGTGCCAGCAGCTTATCAGCGGGGCAAGAGACCCAGTACTTC. The encoded protein is CASSLSAGQETQYF.

In its sample, this clonotype is large. The rearrangement links TRBV19 to TRBJ2-7; D may correspond to TRBD1 or TRBD2 (6 bases each). This CDR3 has 14 amino acids. With 3 bases removed from V and 3 bases from J, the gap between germline ends came to 12 bases. Per the germline V gene, CDR1 is LNHDA and CDR2 is SQIVND (reference sequence). For the CDR3, the DNA is TGTGCCAGTAGTATCGGCAGGGGACTCTACGAGCAGTACTTC. Its translation is CASSIGRGLYEQYF.

This clonotype occurred a few times. The genes are TRBV20-1 and TRBJ1-2, with 7 bases fitting TRBD1. Germline V gene lookup returns CDR1 DFQATT and CDR2 SNEGSKA (reference sequence). This CDR3 spans 16 amino acids. Trimming took 6 bases from V and 5 from J; bases not matched to a gene: 18. As DNA, the CDR3 is TGCAGTGCCCAACCCGACAGGGCCCGGGAGAGATATGGCTACACCTTC. Translation: CSAQPDRARERYGYTF.

In its sample, this clonotype was seen many times. V and J are TRBV27 and TRBJ2-7; the match to TRBD1 covers 9 bases. CDR1 is MNHEY, CDR2 SMNVEV, per germline (reference sequence). J was trimmed by 12 bases and V by 9 bases; bases with no gene match: 12. The length of the CDR3 is 12 residues. The CDR3 bases are TGTGCCAGTAGCAAGGGACAGGGTCACCCGTACTTC. It encodes CASSKGQGHPYF.

This clonotype is medium-sized (0.01 to 0.1%) within its sample. The chain carries TRBV10-3 and TRBJ2-1; TRBD2 matches 10 bases. In germline, CDR1 is ENHRY, CDR2 SYGVKD. Trimming took 0 bases from V and 8 from J; bases not matched to a gene: 4. The CDR3 has 15 amino acids. The CDR3 bases are TGTGCCATCAGTGAGTCCACTAGCGGGATCTATGAGCAGTTCTTC. Translating it yields CAISESTSGIYEQFF.

This clonotype has ten or more counts. The genes are TRBV27 and TRBJ1-2; D gene unclear. This CDR3 is 16 amino acids long. V gave up 0 bases and J gave up 3 bases, with 14 bases separating them. Germline V gives CDR1 MNHEY, CDR2 SMNVEV (reference sequence). CDR3 nucleotide sequence: TGTGCCAGCAGTTTATCGGAGTCGGGCGGGGACTATGGCTACACCTTC. Translation: CASSLSESGGDYGYTF.

This clonotype was found many times. The V gene is TRBV5-1, the J gene TRBJ2-7, with D perhaps TRBD1 (7 bases). Germline V gene data show CDR1 as SGHRS and CDR2 as YFSETQ. V lost 1 base and J lost 2, with 13 bases in between. The CDR3 contains 15 residues. This CDR3 is CASSLSGQGAYEQYF. CDR3 nucleotide sequence: TGCGCCAGCAGCTTGAGCGGGCAGGGGGCCTACGAGCAGTACTTC.

This clonotype was seen repeatedly, ten times or more. The chain carries TRBV7-2 and TRBJ2-7, with D perhaps TRBD2 (6 bases). The germline CDR1 and CDR2 sequences are SGHTA and FQGNSA. Trimming shortened V by 1 base and J by 4 bases, and 14 bases separated the two germline ends. CDR3 length: 15 amino acids. CDR3 coding DNA: TGTGCCAGCAGCTTAGTCCCGGGAGACGAGTACGAGCAGTACTTC. This gives the protein CASSLVPGDEYEQYF.

The V call is TRBV7-3, the J call TRBJ2-3; D gene unclear. V was trimmed by 2 bases and J by 14 bases, leaving 17 bases between them. The CDR3 covers 13 residues. The germline CDR1 and CDR2 sequences are SGHTA and FQGTGA. The CDR3 nucleotides are TGTGCCAGCAGCTTATTCGCTTCAGCCATCAGGTATTTT. Translation: CASSLFASAIRYF.

The rearrangement links TRBV6-6 to TRBJ1-1, with D tentatively TRBD1 (6 bases). Germline V gene lookup returns CDR1 MNHNY and CDR2 SVGAGI (reference sequence). The V and J ends lost 6 bases and 6 bases respectively, with 11 bases between them. The CDR3 extends over 12 amino acids. The CDR3 region has the DNA TGTGCCAGCAGCCGACAGGAAGCTGAAGCTTTCTTT. Translating gives CASSRQEAEAFF.

This clonotype is termed medium-sized (0.01 to 0.1%). The DNA of the CDR3 is TGTGCCAGCATCATCCAGGGACAGGGGGCTAAAGGCTACACCTTC. Translating gives CASIIQGQGAKGYTF. This chain links TRBV28 with TRBJ1-2; the match to TRBD1 covers 12 bases. The CDR3 runs to 15 residues. Germline-derived CDR1 and CDR2 are MDHEN and SYDVKM. The V segment lost 7 bases and the J segment 8 bases; nucleotides outside the gene matches: 11.

By sample share, this clonotype is medium-sized (0.01 to 0.1%). V gene TRBV11-2 combines with J gene TRBJ2-1; the match to TRBD2 covers 7 bases. CDR1 and CDR2 from the germline V gene are SGHAT and FQNNGV. After removal of 5 bases from V and 1 base from J, the junction contained 5 bases not matched to a gene. The CDR3 consists of 15 residues. As DNA, the CDR3 is TGTGCCAGCAGCGTTAGCGGGCGATCCTACAATGAGCAGTTCTTC. Encoded protein: CASSVSGRSYNEQFF.